The clone carrying this TCR beta chain was observed a handful of times. Its cognate antigen is unknown. This CDR3 contains 16 residues. Trimming left V 2 bases short and J 3 bases short, with 17 bases between. Germline V CDR1 and CDR2: MGHRA, YSYEKL. TCRB transcripts that were expressed got sequenced, as all of the isolated RNA had been reverse transcribed. TCRdb keeps only in-frame clones here, not all; method: immunoSEQ multiplex PCR. The data hold 350,000 or so clones, with 15% to 20% observed a single time. The data originate from a study of beta chain features in type 1 diabetes. General study results and limits: Shortening of TCRB CDR3s, moderate but significant, appeared in all four CD4+ subsets of Type 1 diabetes patients. A possible short-template PCR bias applies equally to patients and controls. Across patients, naive, central memory and Treg TCRB repertoires exhibited apparently greater similarity than was observed across healthy donors. VDJ junctions from type 1 diabetes patients carried fewer insertions and larger deletions.

The chain is built from TRBV4-1 and TRBJ2-7, with D possibly TRBD1 on 6 matching bases. The source of this sequence is a woman younger than 30 in good health. The sequenced sample consisted of naive CD4+ T cells from blood. The CDR3 region is CASSQPQRTVGYEQYF. The CDR3 DNA follows: TGCGCCAGCAGCCAACCTCAACGGACAGTGGGCTACGAGCAGTACTTC.